Sequencing of this T cell receptor (beta chain) was carried out in a study of blood T cells in healthy people across ages. Worth noting for this clonotype: The antigen is unknown.

A second 7 to 11 cycle PCR used barcoded and J-beta primers. Every cDNA molecule bore a tag from a template-switch adaptor containing 12 random nucleotides. In TCRdb, the 5' RACE reads were re-called with MiXCR into one record per CDR3 protein. The profile shows 800,000 to 1,300,000 distinct CDR3 sequences, about 25% of them singletons. The CDR3 is made up of 18 amino acids. Germline V lookup: CDR1 DFQATT, CDR2 SNEGSKA (reference sequence). V gave up 2 bases and J gave up 5 bases; unmatched junction bases: 14. General observations from the study: Older individuals had lower TCR beta diversity per million T cells (the decline was roughly linear). Estimated diversity, derived from one million T cells, was regarded as an underestimate.

Another study also made use of these data, one on T cells of mothers and their children. According to that study: Samples were provided by three healthy Caucasian mothers and their six children.

This sequence originates from a girl aged 2-15 years in good health. The V call is TRBV20-1, the J call TRBJ2-1; 11 positions match TRBD2. Sequencing was performed on blood. The CDR3 nucleotides are TGCAGTGCTAGACCTTCACTTGTGACTAGCGGGACCCACAATGAGCAGTTCTTC. Its protein is CSARPSLVTSGTHNEQFF.